The following is a TCR beta chain sequence with its context. The CDR3 totals 16 residues. Germline CDR1 is LNHDA and CDR2 is SQIVND (reference sequence). V shed 11 bases and J shed 2 bases, with 25 bases lying between them. The sample is drawn from a study of blood T cell repertoires in COVID-19. TCRdb keeps only in-frame clones here, not all; method: immunoSEQ multiplex PCR. The sample yields nearly 350,000 clones, around 80% seen once. The sequenced material came from peripheral blood. The chain employs TRBV19 and TRBJ2-7; D perhaps matches TRBD1 (6 bases). The clonotype comes from a man aged 30-40 years with active or convalescent COVID-19. The CDR3 loop reads CASQQGLGAGAYEQYF. The CDR3 DNA reads TGTGCCTCTCAACAGGGTTTGGGCGCAGGGGCCTACGAGCAGTACTTC.